This TCR beta chain was documented in a study of blood T cell repertoires in COVID-19. In the study overall: Sample material is recorded as cDNA or gDNA derived from T cells, B-cell-depleted T cells, or PBMCs.

Using immunoSEQ multiplex PCR, the repertoire was profiled, and TCRdb retains in-frame clones only, with some absent. The sample contains roughly 90,000 clones, 75% to 85% of which appear only once. This clone appeared a single time. Sequenced sample: peripheral blood. The clonotype was recovered from a woman in her 70s with acute or convalescent COVID-19.

In DNA form, the CDR3 reads TGTGCCAGCAGTCTAGAAAGGGGTCAAGCCCTCCACTTT. Protein: CASSLERGQALHF. The chain uses TRBV7-6 and TRBJ1-6; D is possibly TRBD1 (5 bases). Trimming took off 6 bases at V and 14 bases at J, with 17 bases between the two ends. Germline values: CDR1 SGHVS, CDR2 FNYEAQ. The CDR3 runs 13 residues.